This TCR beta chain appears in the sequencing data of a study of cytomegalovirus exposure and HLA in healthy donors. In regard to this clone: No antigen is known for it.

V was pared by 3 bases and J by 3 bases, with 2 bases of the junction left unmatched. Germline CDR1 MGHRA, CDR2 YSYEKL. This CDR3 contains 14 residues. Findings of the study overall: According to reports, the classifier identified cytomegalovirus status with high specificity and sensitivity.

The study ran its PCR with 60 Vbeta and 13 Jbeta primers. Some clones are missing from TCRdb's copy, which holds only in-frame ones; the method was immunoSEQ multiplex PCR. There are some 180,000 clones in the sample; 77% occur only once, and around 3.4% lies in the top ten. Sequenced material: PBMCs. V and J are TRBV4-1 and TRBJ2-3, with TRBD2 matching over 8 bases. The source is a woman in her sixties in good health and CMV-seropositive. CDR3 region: CASSHPGGTDTQYF. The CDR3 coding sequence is TGCGCCAGCAGCCATCCGGGGGGGACAGATACGCAGTATTTT.